This is a list of T cell receptor beta chains from one sample in a study of cytomegalovirus exposure and HLA in healthy donors. Produced via immunoSEQ multiplex PCR; TCRdb's table is partial and in-frame only. The sample records around 150,000 clones, more than 75% being singletons. Sequencing input: PBMCs. The receptor source for this set is a girl aged 2 to 10 in good health and CMV-seropositive. Each CDR3 is given with its conserved first and last residue. The D gene is left open where the match is weak. The listing skips clone size in some rows; elsewhere it reads once, few, many or a size class.

D	V	J	size	CDR3	DNA
NA	TRBV5-4	TRBJ2-7	NA	CASSPGGYEQYF	TGTGCCAGCAGCCCCGGGGGATACGAGCAGTACTTC
NA	TRBV5-1	TRBJ2-7	NA	CASSFRGSGTISYEQYF	TGCGCCAGCAGCTTCAGGGGATCCGGGACGATCTCCTACGAGCAGTACTTC
NA	TRBV5-1	TRBJ1-5	NA	CASSLEPGNSNQPQHF	TGCGCCAGCAGCTTGGAGCCAGGTAATAGCAATCAGCCCCAGCATTTT
NA	TRBV28	TRBJ2-1	once	CASSLILAHNEQFF	TGTGCCAGCAGTTTAATCCTAGCCCACAATGAGCAGTTCTTC
NA	TRBV15	TRBJ1-5	NA	CATSTGEGGKNPPGFQPQHF	TGTGCCACCAGCACCGGGGAGGGTGGGAAAAATCCTCCTGGCTTTCAGCCCCAGCATTTT
TRBD1	TRBV29-1	TRBJ2-7	NA	CSGGDRGSYEQYF	TGCAGCGGGGGGGACAGGGGATCTTACGAGCAGTACTTC
TRBD1	TRBV5-1	TRBJ2-2	NA	CASSSMGDRSRRGGELFF	TGCGCCAGCAGCTCCATGGGGGACAGGTCACGGCGTGGCGGGGAGCTGTTTTTT
TRBD1	TRBV10-3	TRBJ2-7	NA	CATKGAESYEQYF	TGTGCCACCAAGGGGGCAGAATCCTACGAGCAGTACTTC
NA	TRBV6-5	TRBJ2-1	NA	CASSLLAAYNEQFF	TGTGCCAGCAGTCTTCTAGCCGCCTACAATGAGCAGTTCTTC
TRBD2	TRBV6-1	TRBJ2-1	NA	CASMRTSGTYNEQFF	TGTGCCAGCATGAGGACTAGCGGTACCTACAATGAGCAGTTCTTC
NA	TRBV5-6	TRBJ2-7	NA	CASSSAYRDLYEQYF	TGTGCCAGCAGCTCAGCCTACAGGGACCTCTACGAGCAGTACTTC
NA	TRBV28	TRBJ2-3	NA	CAGGGGRGTDTQYF	TGTGCCGGGGGAGGGGGACGGGGCACAGATACGCAGTATTTT
TRBD2	TRBV4-1	TRBJ2-3	NA	CASSRLANIISTSTDTQYF	TGCGCCAGCAGCCGACTAGCTAACATAATATCCACTAGCACAGATACGCAGTATTTT
TRBD1	TRBV7-9	TRBJ1-2	NA	CAIERGRRGGYTF	TGTGCCATCGAGAGGGGGCGAAGAGGAGGCTACACCTTC
TRBD2	TRBV6-4	TRBJ2-3	few	CASSDGSGSTDTQYF	TGTGCCAGCAGTGACGGTAGCGGGAGCACAGATACGCAGTATTTT
NA	TRBV2	TRBJ2-7	NA	CASSEFGGTSSYEQYF	TGTGCCAGCAGTGAATTCGGCGGGACCAGCTCCTACGAGCAGTACTTC
TRBD1	TRBV9	TRBJ1-2	NA	CASSGLTGGVLGYTF	TGTGCCAGCAGCGGACTGACAGGGGGCGTTCTTGGCTACACCTTC
NA	TRBV15	TRBJ1-4	NA	CATSRDGGGQLFF	TGTGCCACCAGCAGAGATGGGGGGGGACAACTGTTTTTT
NA	TRBV2	TRBJ1-4	NA	CASSGGGEEKLFF	TGTGCCAGCAGTGGCGGGGGTGAGGAAAAACTGTTTTTT
NA	TRBV5-1	TRBJ2-5	NA	CASSFQDPRRETQYF	TGCGCCAGCAGCTTTCAGGACCCCCGGAGGGAGACCCAGTACTTC
NA	TRBV5-1	TRBJ1-2	NA	CASSLAGSLRGYTF	TGCGCCAGCAGCTTGGCAGGGTCTTTACGTGGCTACACCTTC
NA	TRBV9	TRBJ1-1	few	CASSARGALNTEAFF	TGTGCCAGCAGCGCCCGTGGAGCGTTGAACACTGAAGCTTTCTTT
TRBD1	TRBV5-1	TRBJ1-2	NA	CASSWGQYNYGYTF	TGCGCCAGCAGCTGGGGACAGTATAACTATGGCTACACCTTC
NA	TRBV30	TRBJ2-7	NA	CAWDRSSYEQYF	TGTGCCTGGGACAGGAGCTCCTACGAGCAGTACTTC
TRBD1	TRBV5-4	TRBJ2-5	NA	CASSPRDRGKETQYF	TGTGCCAGCAGCCCTAGGGACAGGGGAAAAGAGACCCAGTACTTC
NA	TRBV4-2	TRBJ1-1	NA	CASSQAIMANTEAFF	TGTGCCAGCAGCCAAGCCATCATGGCGAACACTGAAGCTTTCTTT
NA	TRBV6-1	TRBJ1-1	NA	CASSAYREAFF	TGTGCCAGCAGTGCTTACAGGGAAGCTTTCTTT
TRBD2	TRBV7-9	TRBJ2-1	NA	CASSPWREGKREQFF	TGTGCCAGCAGCCCGTGGCGGGAGGGTAAAAGGGAGCAGTTCTTC
NA	TRBV5-4	TRBJ1-1	NA	CASSLDRVRTEAFF	TGTGCCAGCAGCTTGGACAGGGTGAGAACTGAAGCTTTCTTT
NA	TRBV4-1	TRBJ2-2	NA	CASSSEVNWWESGELFF	TGCGCCAGCAGCTCCGAAGTAAATTGGTGGGAGAGCGGGGAGCTGTTTTTT
TRBD2	TRBV5-4	TRBJ2-1	NA	CASSSDGGGSNEQFF	TGTGCCAGCAGCTCCGACGGCGGGGGTTCCAATGAGCAGTTCTTC
TRBD2	TRBV5-1	TRBJ2-5	NA	CASSSLAGGSAIGTQYF	TGCGCCAGCAGCTCCTTAGCGGGAGGGTCAGCAATTGGGACCCAGTACTTC
NA	TRBV4-1	TRBJ2-3	NA	CASSPDRPGTQYF	TGCGCCAGCAGCCCCGACAGGCCGGGTACGCAGTATTTT
TRBD2	TRBV13	TRBJ2-3	NA	CASNRLAGDMTDTQYF	TGTGCCAGCAACCGACTAGCGGGAGATATGACAGATACGCAGTATTTT
NA	TRBV30	TRBJ1-2	NA	CAWQYLGYGYTF	TGTGCCTGGCAATACCTCGGCTATGGCTACACCTTC
NA	TRBV28	TRBJ2-3	once	CASSLYENTQYF	TGTGCCAGCAGTTTATACGAGAATACGCAGTATTTT
TRBD1	TRBV7-9	TRBJ2-7	NA	CASSLGPPGQGAYEQYF	TGTGCCAGCAGCTTGGGGCCCCCGGGACAGGGGGCCTACGAGCAGTACTTC
NA	TRBV6-5	TRBJ2-3	NA	CASSRGRTDTQYF	TGTGCCAGCAGTCGGGGAAGGACAGATACGCAGTATTTT
TRBD1	TRBV30	TRBJ1-1	NA	CAWSPGQPEAFF	TGTGCCTGGAGCCCGGGACAGCCTGAAGCTTTCTTT
TRBD1	TRBV2	TRBJ1-6	NA	CASRPGTGINSPLHF	TGTGCCAGCAGACCTGGGACAGGGATTAATTCACCCCTCCACTTT
NA	TRBV6-4	TRBJ2-2	NA	CASSDNSQTGELFF	TGTGCCAGCAGCGATAACAGTCAGACCGGGGAGCTGTTTTTT
TRBD2	TRBV29-1	TRBJ2-3	few	CSVLGGLLAVDTQYF	TGCAGCGTGCTGGGGGGTCTGCTAGCGGTAGATACGCAGTATTTT
TRBD2	TRBV6-5	TRBJ2-1	NA	CASSRGLAVYNEQFF	TGTGCCAGCAGCCGGGGACTAGCGGTCTACAATGAGCAGTTCTTC
TRBD1	TRBV11-2	TRBJ1-1	NA	CASSLGGQPIGTEAFF	TGTGCCAGCAGCTTAGGGGGACAGCCCATCGGAACTGAAGCTTTCTTT
TRBD2	TRBV6-5	TRBJ2-3	NA	CASSRGGGSTDTQYF	TGTGCCAGCAGCCGCGGGGGTGGAAGCACAGATACGCAGTATTTT
NA	TRBV6-4	TRBJ1-5	NA	CASSDSENQPQHF	TGTGCCAGCAGTGACTCCGAGAATCAGCCCCAGCATTTT
NA	TRBV12-5	TRBJ2-3	NA	CASGLAKDTQYF	TGTGCTAGTGGTTTGGCTAAAGATACGCAGTATTTT
NA	TRBV6-1	TRBJ2-3	NA	CALRGALTDTQYF	TGTGCTCTCAGGGGGGCGCTCACAGATACGCAGTATTTT
NA	TRBV27	TRBJ1-2	NA	CASSPNIRYGYTF	TGTGCCAGCAGTCCTAATATTCGCTATGGCTACACCTTC
TRBD2	TRBV6-6	TRBJ2-1	NA	CASSYETSGYNEQFF	TGTGCCAGCAGTTACGAGACTAGCGGCTACAATGAGCAGTTCTTC
NA	TRBV10-1	TRBJ1-5	NA	CASSESKAQPQHF	TGCGCCAGCAGTGAGTCGAAAGCTCAGCCCCAGCATTTT
TRBD1	TRBV2	TRBJ1-2	NA	CASYRTGRAYGYTF	TGTGCCAGCTATAGGACAGGGAGGGCCTATGGCTACACCTTC
NA	TRBV1	TRBJ2-2	NA	CTEDLAGELFF	TGCACCGAGGATTTGGCCGGGGAGCTGTTTTTT
TRBD2	TRBV7-9	TRBJ2-1	NA	CASSLRLASYRNEQFF	TGTGCCAGCAGCTTAAGACTAGCGAGCTATAGGAATGAGCAGTTCTTC